One and the same sample provided the 10 T cell receptor beta chains below, sequenced in a study of identifying expanded T cells in peripheral blood. Measured with immunoSEQ multiplex PCR; TCRdb has only the in-frame clones, and not every one. The sample lists more than 85,000 clones; 88% were seen once. The sequenced material came from blood. These TCRs come from a person between 18 and 70 years old in good health.

The chain carries TRBV10-1 and TRBJ2-5; TRBD2 matches at 11 bases. Losses at the gene ends were 5 bases for V and 5 bases for J; bases not matched to a gene: 7. Looked up from germline, CDR1 is WNHNN and CDR2 is SYGVQD (reference sequence). The CDR3 consists of 15 residues. DNA for the CDR3: TGCGCCAGCAGTCAACTAGCGGGAGTGGAGGAGACCCAGTACTTC. It specifies CASSQLAGVEETQYF.

This clone was found once. The V gene is TRBV2, the J gene TRBJ2-7, with TRBD1 identical over 7 bases. The CDR3 length is 14 residues. Germline V CDR1 and CDR2: SNHLY, FYNNEI. V was clipped by 6 bases and J by 1 base; unmatched bases: 6. CDR3 sequence: CASSRDSNSYEQYF. The DNA of the CDR3 is TGTGCCAGCAGCCGGGACAGTAATTCCTACGAGCAGTACTTC.

This sequence joins TRBV2 and TRBJ2-1, with D tentatively TRBD2 (5 bases). CDR1 SNHLY and CDR2 FYNNEI come from the germline V gene. V lost 7 bases to trimming and J lost 10 bases, with 17 bases between them. The CDR3 has 13 residues. The CDR3 region is CASTWAGRVEQFF. In nucleotides, the CDR3 is TGTGCCAGCACTTGGGCGGGCCGGGTAGAGCAGTTCTTC.

The rearrangement uses TRBV11-3 and TRBJ2-3, with D uncertain. This CDR3 is 14 amino acids long. Looked up from germline, CDR1 is SGHNT and CDR2 is YENEEA. V dropped 1 base and J dropped 4 bases, with 9 bases sitting between them. The CDR3 DNA sequence: TGTGCCAGCAGCTTAGGTAACAACGCAGATACGCAGTATTTT. It is translated as CASSLGNNADTQYF.

This clone has just a few counts. Other nucleotide sequences in the sample specify the same CDR3. The genes are TRBV5-1 and TRBJ1-1, with a tentative D call TRBD1 (6 bases). CDR1 and CDR2 from the germline V gene are SGHRS and YFSETQ. V was clipped by 1 base and J by 1 base, with 8 bases between them. The CDR3 spans 14 residues. The CDR3 region is CASSLTGSNTEAFF. DNA of the CDR3: TGCGCCAGCAGCTTGACAGGGTCGAACACTGAAGCTTTCTTT. The complete variable domain, with remaining parts taken from reference TRBV5-1 and TRBJ1-1, reads KAGVTQTPRYLIKTRGQQVTLSCSPISGHRSVSWYQQTPGQGLQFLFEYFSETQRNKGNFPGRFSGRQFSNSRSEMNVSTLELGDSALYLCASSLTGSNTEAFFGQGTRLTVV.

This sequence joins TRBV5-1 and TRBJ1-4; the D is unclear. Germline CDR1 is SGHRS and CDR2 is YFSETQ. This CDR3 region has 13 residues. Trimming shortened V by 1 base and J by 8 bases, and 9 bases separated the two germline ends. CDR3 sequence: CASSLMAEEKLFF. The CDR3 DNA is TGCGCCAGCAGCTTGATGGCGGAGGAAAAACTGTTTTTT.

This clone was detected once. The rearrangement joins TRBV6-5 to TRBJ1-6; TRBD1 might be the D (6 bases). V was cut by 6 bases and J by 8 bases, with 17 bases left in between. Per the germline V gene, CDR1 is MNHEY and CDR2 is SVGAGI. There are 15 residues in the CDR3. The CDR3 here is CASRGGESLDSPLHF. The CDR3 DNA reads as TGTGCCAGCAGAGGGGGGGAAAGTTTGGATTCACCCCTCCACTTT.

V usage is TRBV7-2 and J usage is TRBJ1-2; 7 bases are a match to TRBD1. This CDR3 comprises 13 residues. Trimming removed 0 bases from V and 8 bases from J; junction bases left unmatched: 3. Looked up from germline, CDR1 is SGHTA and CDR2 is FQGNSA. The CDR3 protein is CASSLAGGVGYTF. For the CDR3, the DNA is TGTGCCAGCAGCTTAGCAGGGGGCGTCGGCTACACCTTC.

The chain joins TRBV11-2 to TRBJ2-5; D is ambiguous. The germline CDR1 and CDR2 sequences are SGHAT and FQNNGV. The CDR3 covers 12 residues. Trimming removed 1 base from V and 5 bases from J, with 5 bases in between. This chain's CDR3 is CASSLGSETQYF. In DNA form, the CDR3 reads TGTGCCAGCAGCTTAGGTAGTGAGACCCAGTACTTC.

This clone has more than one count but fewer than ten. The rearrangement joins TRBV29-1 to TRBJ1-5, with D hard to call. The CDR3 runs to 10 residues. Germline V gene data show CDR1 as SQVTM and CDR2 as ANQGSEA. V shed 6 bases and J shed 6 bases, with 6 bases lying between them. The CDR3 protein is CSVGSQPQHF. CDR3 sequence (DNA): TGCAGCGTAGGGAGTCAGCCCCAGCATTTT. The variable domain in full, completed from reference TRBV29-1 and TRBJ1-5, reads SAVISQKPSRDICQRGTSLTIQCQVDSQVTMMFWYRQQPGQSLTLIATANQGSEATYESGFVIDKFPISRPNLTFSTLTVSNMSPEDSSIYLCSVGSQPQHFGDGTRLSIL.